The T cell receptor (beta chain) under discussion was sequenced for a study of a mutant IDH1 vaccine in newly diagnosed glioma. Background on the study: Vaccination was launched 4-6 weeks after radiotherapy alone, or with temozolomide cycles.

Indicated time point: week 23, last vaccination. The content of each vaccine dose was 300 ug of mutant IDH1 20-mer peptide, and topical imiquimod accompanied it. Only in-frame clones appear in the TCRdb table, and some are missing; sequencing was by immunoSEQ multiplex PCR. This sample yields approximately 30,000 clones, of which around 84% are seen a single time; 17% belongs to the top ten. Worth noting for this clone: The antigen is undetermined.

The CDR3 has 13 amino acids. The germline gives CDR1 SGHRS, CDR2 YFSETQ. With 4 bases removed from V and 6 bases from J, the gap between germline ends came to 10 bases. The rearrangement links TRBV5-1 to TRBJ1-4, with a tentative D call TRBD1 (5 bases). Sequenced material: PBMCs, taken from a glioma patient whose treatment included an IDH1 peptide vaccine. The sequence was obtained from a woman under 40 with glioma. CDR3 protein: CASSPRGDEKLFF. CDR3 bases: TGCGCCAGCAGCCCCAGAGGGGATGAAAAACTGTTTTTT. The entire variable domain, with the rest obtained from reference TRBV5-1 and TRBJ1-4, is as follows: KAGVTQTPRYLIKTRGQQVTLSCSPISGHRSVSWYQQTPGQGLQFLFEYFSETQRNKGNFPGRFSGRQFSNSRSEMNVSTLELGDSALYLCASSPRGDEKLFFGSGTQLSVL.